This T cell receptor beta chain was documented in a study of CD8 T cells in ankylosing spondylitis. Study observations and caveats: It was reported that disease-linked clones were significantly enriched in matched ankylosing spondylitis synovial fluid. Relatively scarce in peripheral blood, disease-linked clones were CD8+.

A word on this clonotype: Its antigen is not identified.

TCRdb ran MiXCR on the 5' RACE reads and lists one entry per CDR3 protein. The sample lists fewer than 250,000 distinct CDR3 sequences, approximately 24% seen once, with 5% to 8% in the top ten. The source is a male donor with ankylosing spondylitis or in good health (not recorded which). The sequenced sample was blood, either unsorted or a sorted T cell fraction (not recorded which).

The CDR3 reads CSVDRGGTDTQYF. The CDR3 DNA reads as TGCAGTGTCGATAGAGGGGGGACAGATACGCAGTATTTT. This chain uses TRBV20-1 with TRBJ2-3, with D possibly being TRBD1 or TRBD2 (6 bases each). The germline V and J ends were trimmed by 7 bases and 3 bases, with 14 bases remaining between them. The CDR3 covers 13 residues. CDR1 and CDR2 from the germline V gene are DFQATT and SNEGSKA (reference sequence).